Presented here are 5 T cell receptor beta chains from one specimen sequenced in a study of blood T cell repertoires in COVID-19. TCRdb keeps only in-frame clones here, not all; method: immunoSEQ multiplex PCR. The sample records around 130,000 clones, around 86% being singletons. The sample consisted of peripheral blood. These receptors were taken from a woman between 45 and 60 years old who had recovered from COVID-19.

As to this clone: Germline and junction disagree at one end, which may indicate a read error. The rearrangement uses TRBV7-2 and TRBJ2-5; TRBD2 agrees at 12 bases. The CDR3 sequence is 15 residues long. CDR1 is SGHTA and CDR2 is FQGNSA in the germline V gene. CDR3 coding DNA: TGTGCCATCAGCCCTAGCGGGAGGGCCTCGGAGACCCAGTACTTC. Its translation is CAISPSGRASETQYF.

This chain joins TRBV5-8 and TRBJ2-7, with D unclear. Trimming shortened V by 0 bases and J by 3 bases, and 13 bases separated the two germline ends. CDR1 SGHTS and CDR2 YDEGEE come from the germline V gene. The CDR3 runs to 15 residues. The CDR3 spells CASSLDSTLNYEQYF. The CDR3 nucleotides read TGTGCCAGCAGCTTGGACAGCACCCTCAACTACGAGCAGTACTTC.

This clone appeared a single time. The genes are TRBV2 and TRBJ1-4; D unresolved. Germline CDR1 is SNHLY and CDR2 is FYNNEI. The CDR3 spans 15 residues. V lost 5 bases to trimming and J lost 5 bases, with 15 bases between them. The CDR3 sequence: CASSQTRGRNEKLFF. The CDR3 DNA is TGTGCCAGCAGTCAAACTCGAGGGAGAAATGAAAAACTGTTTTTT.

The chain joins TRBV15 to TRBJ2-5, with D tentatively TRBD2 (6 bases). The germline V and J ends were trimmed by 8 bases and 7 bases, with 14 bases remaining between them. CDR1 and CDR2 from the germline V gene are LNHNV and YYDKDF (reference sequence). The CDR3 has 12 residues. The CDR3 sequence: CATGGGAGTQYF. The CDR3 DNA sequence: TGTGCCACCGGTGGCGGGGCGGGGACCCAGTACTTC.

J is TRBJ2-5 and V is TRBV6-5; D might be TRBD1 (5 bases). The CDR3 length is 13 residues. Between the trimmed V and J ends, which lost 2 bases and 4 bases, there was a span of 8 bases. Germline values: CDR1 MNHEY, CDR2 SVGAGI. The DNA for the CDR3 is TGTGCCAGCAGTTACCTAGGGGCAGAGACCCAGTACTTC. It yields the protein CASSYLGAETQYF.